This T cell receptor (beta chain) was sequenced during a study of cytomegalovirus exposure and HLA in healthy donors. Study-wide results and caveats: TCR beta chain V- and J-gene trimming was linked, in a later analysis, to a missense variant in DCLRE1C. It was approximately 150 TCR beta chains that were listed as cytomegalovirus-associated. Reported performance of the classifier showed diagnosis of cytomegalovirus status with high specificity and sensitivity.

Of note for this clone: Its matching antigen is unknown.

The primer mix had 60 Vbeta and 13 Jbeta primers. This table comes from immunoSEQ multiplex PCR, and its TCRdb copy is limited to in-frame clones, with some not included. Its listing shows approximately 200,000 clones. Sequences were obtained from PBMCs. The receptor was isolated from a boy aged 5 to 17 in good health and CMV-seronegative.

This CDR3 is CASGFHRENTGELFF. CDR3 DNA: TGTGCTAGTGGTTTCCACAGGGAGAACACCGGGGAGCTGTTTTTT. V is TRBV12-5 and J is TRBJ2-2, with D perhaps matching TRBD1 (6 bases). Germline lookup yields CDR1 LGHNT and CDR2 FRNRAP. The germline V and J ends were trimmed by 3 bases and 1 base, with 9 bases remaining between them. This CDR3 contains 15 residues.